The 8 T cell receptor beta chains below all came from one sample that was sequenced in a study of Ad26.COV2.S vaccination and SARS-CoV-2 variants. Treatment noted: 19 received Ad26.COV2.S at low or high dose, single or two shots; a few received placebo; per-sample allocation not given. All samples were drawn on day 63, counting from the first vaccine or placebo injection. Clones were read by immunoSEQ multiplex PCR, and TCRdb kept only the in-frame ones, dropping some. The sample includes a few hundred thousand clones, 88% seen only once; the top ten take 3.6%. Sequencing used peripheral blood, obtained in a trial of Ad26.COV2.S vaccine versus placebo. Receptor source: a person aged 18-60 years who received the Ad26.COV2.S COVID-19 vaccine or a placebo.

This chain links TRBV6-5 with TRBJ2-3; 7 nucleotides agree with TRBD2. This CDR3 has 14 residues. Trimming took 5 bases from V and 3 from J; bases not matched to a gene: 5. The germline V gene has CDR1 MNHEY and CDR2 SVGAGI. CDR3 region: CASSQRLATDTQYF. CDR3 nucleotide sequence: TGTGCCAGCAGTCAGAGACTAGCAACAGATACGCAGTATTTT.

The chain carries TRBV11-2 and TRBJ1-2, with 8 bases lining up with TRBD1. The V segment lost 5 bases and the J segment 7 bases; nucleotides outside the gene matches: 6. Germline CDR1 SGHAT, CDR2 FQNNGV. The CDR3 loop spans 13 amino acids. The CDR3 sequence is CASSLGQGSGYTF. The DNA of the CDR3 is TGTGCCAGCAGCCTAGGACAGGGAAGTGGCTACACCTTC.

This clone was recorded a few times. V is TRBV12-3 or TRBV12-4 and J is TRBJ2-2; D unresolved. This CDR3 region has 13 residues. Trimming pared 0 bases from V and 1 base from J, leaving 0 bases between. For the CDR3, the DNA is TGTGCCAGCAGTTTAGCGAACACCGGGGAGCTGTTTTTT. It codes for CASSLANTGELFF.

This clone was seen once. V and J are TRBV5-4 and TRBJ2-4; maybe TRBD1 (6 bases). This CDR3 is built from 12 residues. Trimming removed 0 bases at V and 14 bases at J, with 12 bases between. Germline V gene sequence: CDR1 SGHNT, CDR2 YYREEE (reference sequence). CDR3 amino acids: CASSLGTERKYF. Written as DNA, the CDR3 is TGTGCCAGCAGCTTGGGGACAGAAAGAAAGTACTTC.

This rearrangement joins TRBV7-9 to TRBJ2-3; TRBD2 is a possible D gene (7 bases). Germline V gene lookup returns CDR1 SEHNR and CDR2 FQNEAQ (reference sequence). V was trimmed by 5 bases and J by 4 bases, leaving 13 bases between them. This CDR3 spans 14 amino acids. CDR3 in DNA: TGTGCCAGCAGCGGGTCGGGGGGCCCAGATACGCAGTATTTT. Amino acids: CASSGSGGPDTQYF.

The J gene is TRBJ2-4, the V gene TRBV27; D is uncertain. Germline CDR1 reads MNHEY; CDR2 reads SMNVEV (reference sequence). V lost 5 bases to trimming and J lost 2 bases, with 10 bases between them. The CDR3 contains 14 residues. The CDR3 is CASSRWGPKNIQYF. CDR3 coding DNA: TGTGCCAGCAGTCGATGGGGTCCCAAAAACATTCAGTACTTC.

This chain joins TRBV5-1 and TRBJ1-4, with TRBD1 as a possible D gene (5 bases). CDR1 is SGHRS and CDR2 is YFSETQ in the germline V gene. The V end was cut by 3 bases, the J end by 8 bases, with 14 bases between. This CDR3 has 14 residues. The CDR3 spells CASSSGRFDEKLFF. CDR3 in DNA: TGCGCCAGCAGCTCGGGACGTTTTGACGAAAAACTGTTTTTT.

The chain employs TRBV3-1 (or the pseudogene TRBV3-2) and TRBJ2-7; no firm D call. Germline V gene sequence: CDR1 LGHDT, CDR2 YNNKEL (reference sequence). Trimming pared 3 bases from V and 0 bases from J, leaving 12 bases between. The CDR3 covers 15 residues. CDR3 in amino acids: CASSHSEPSSYEQYF. The CDR3 DNA reads as TGTGCCAGCAGCCATAGTGAACCGAGCTCCTACGAGCAGTACTTC.